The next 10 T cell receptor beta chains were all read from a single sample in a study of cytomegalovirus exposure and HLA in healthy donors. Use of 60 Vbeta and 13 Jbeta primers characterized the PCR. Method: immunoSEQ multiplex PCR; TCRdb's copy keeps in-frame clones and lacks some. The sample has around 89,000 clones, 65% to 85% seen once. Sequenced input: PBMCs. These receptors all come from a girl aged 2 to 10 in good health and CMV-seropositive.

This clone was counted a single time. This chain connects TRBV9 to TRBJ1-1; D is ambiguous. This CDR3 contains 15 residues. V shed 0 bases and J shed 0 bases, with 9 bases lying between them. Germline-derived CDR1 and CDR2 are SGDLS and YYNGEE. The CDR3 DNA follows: TGTGCCAGCAGCGTAGGGGCAAGTATGAACACTGAAGCTTTCTTT. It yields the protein CASSVGASMNTEAFF.

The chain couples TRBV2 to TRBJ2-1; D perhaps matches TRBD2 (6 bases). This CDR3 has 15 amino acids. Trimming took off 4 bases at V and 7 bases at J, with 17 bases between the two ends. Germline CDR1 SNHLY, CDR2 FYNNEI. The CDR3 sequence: CASSALGGSENEQFF. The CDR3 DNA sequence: TGTGCCAGCAGTGCTCTCGGGGGATCGGAGAATGAGCAGTTCTTC.

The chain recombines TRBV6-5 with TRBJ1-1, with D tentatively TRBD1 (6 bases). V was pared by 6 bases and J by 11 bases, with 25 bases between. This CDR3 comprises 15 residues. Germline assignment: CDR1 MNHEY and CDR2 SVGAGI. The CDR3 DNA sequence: TGTGCCAGCAGCCCTGGGGGTCGGGGGGCGCTGGGGGCTTTCTTT. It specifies CASSPGGRGALGAFF.

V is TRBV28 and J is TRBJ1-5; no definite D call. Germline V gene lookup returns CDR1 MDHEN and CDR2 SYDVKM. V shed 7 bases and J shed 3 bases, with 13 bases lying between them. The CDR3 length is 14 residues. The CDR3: CASMRSGINQPQHF. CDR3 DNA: TGTGCCAGCATGAGGTCGGGGATCAATCAGCCCCAGCATTTT.

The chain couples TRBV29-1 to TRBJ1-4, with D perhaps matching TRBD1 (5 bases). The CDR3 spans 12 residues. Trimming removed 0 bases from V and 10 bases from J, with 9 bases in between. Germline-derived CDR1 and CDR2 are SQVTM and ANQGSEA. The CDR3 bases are TGCAGCGTTGAAGATCAGGGAGGAAAACTGTTTTTT. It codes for CSVEDQGGKLFF. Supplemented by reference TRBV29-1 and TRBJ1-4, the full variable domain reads SAVISQKPSRDICQRGTSLTIQCQVDSQVTMMFWYRQQPGQSLTLIATANQGSEATYESGFVIDKFPISRPNLTFSTLTVSNMSPEDSSIYLCSVEDQGGKLFFGSGTQLSVL.

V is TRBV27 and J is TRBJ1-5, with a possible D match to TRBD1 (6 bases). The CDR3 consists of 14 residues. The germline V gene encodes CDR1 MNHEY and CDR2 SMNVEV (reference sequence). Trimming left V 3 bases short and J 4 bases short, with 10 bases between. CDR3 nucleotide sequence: TGTGCCAGCAGTTTTGTACAGGGTAATCAGCCCCAGCATTTT. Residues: CASSFVQGNQPQHF.

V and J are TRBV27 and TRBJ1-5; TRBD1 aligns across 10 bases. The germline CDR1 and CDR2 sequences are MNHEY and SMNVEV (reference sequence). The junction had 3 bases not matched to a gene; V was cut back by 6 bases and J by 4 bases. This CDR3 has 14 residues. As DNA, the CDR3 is TGTGCCAGCAGCGCGGACAGGGGGAATCAGCCCCAGCATTTT. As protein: CASSADRGNQPQHF.

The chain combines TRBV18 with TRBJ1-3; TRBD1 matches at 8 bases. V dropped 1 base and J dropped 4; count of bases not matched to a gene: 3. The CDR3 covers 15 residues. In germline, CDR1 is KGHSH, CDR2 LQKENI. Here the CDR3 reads CASSPRDRWGNTIYF. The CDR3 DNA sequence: TGTGCCAGCTCACCACGGGACAGGTGGGGAAACACCATATATTTT.

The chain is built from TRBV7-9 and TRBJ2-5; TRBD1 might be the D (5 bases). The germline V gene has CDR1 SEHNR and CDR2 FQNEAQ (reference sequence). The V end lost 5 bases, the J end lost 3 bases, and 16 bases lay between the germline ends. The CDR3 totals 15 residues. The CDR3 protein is CASSKDNVREETQYF. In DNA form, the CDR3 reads TGTGCCAGCAGCAAAGACAACGTCAGGGAAGAGACCCAGTACTTC.

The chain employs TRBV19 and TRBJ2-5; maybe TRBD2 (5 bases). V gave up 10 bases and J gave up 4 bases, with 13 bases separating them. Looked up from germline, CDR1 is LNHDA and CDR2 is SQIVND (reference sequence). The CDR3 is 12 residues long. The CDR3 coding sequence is TGTGCCACCAAGGGCGGGCTAGAGACCCAGTACTTC. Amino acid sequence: CATKGGLETQYF.